The T cell receptor (beta chain) under discussion was sequenced for a study of blood T cell repertoires in COVID-19. The wider study: COVID-19 samples, acute and convalescent, were from the United States, Italy and Spain.

In the authors' methods: By means of reference gene primer amplification, nucleated cell counts were estimated. Libraries were prepared by immunoSEQ multiplex PCR; TCRdb keeps only in-frame clonotypes and omits some of them. Clone size and V and J calls were adopted from that table, with D and trimming inferred from the DNA. In the table there are approximately 270,000 clones, around 89% of which are singletons. Germline assignment: CDR1 MNHNY and CDR2 SVGAGI (reference sequence). The CDR3 loop spans 16 amino acids. The V segment lost 0 bases and the J segment 1 base; nucleotides outside the gene matches: 2.

The V gene is TRBV6-6, the J gene TRBJ2-7, with 11 bases matching TRBD2. The sequenced sample was peripheral blood. The TCR was taken from a young man with acute or convalescent COVID-19. The CDR3 sequence: CASSYSASGRSYEQYF. The CDR3 bases are TGTGCCAGCAGTTACTCGGCTAGCGGGAGGTCCTACGAGCAGTACTTC.